The 29 T cell receptor beta chains reported below all come from one sample, sequenced in a study of T cell responses to AZD1222 COVID-19 vaccine. The repertoire was sequenced with immunoSEQ multiplex PCR; TCRdb's copy has only in-frame clones and lacks some. The sample holds some 110,000 clones, 80% to 90% seen once. This sample comprised peripheral blood, obtained 28 days after the second AZD1222 dose. These receptors all stem from an adult who received the AZD1222 COVID-19 vaccine.

The gene calls are TRBV15 and TRBJ2-7, with D perhaps TRBD1 (6 bases). The length of the CDR3 is 12 residues. Between the trimmed V and J ends, which lost 2 bases and 4 bases, there was a span of 6 bases. CDR1 is LNHNV and CDR2 is YYDKDF in the germline V gene (reference sequence). Here the CDR3 DNA reads TGTGCCACCAGCAGACAGGGGTACGAGCAGTACTTC. Translation: CATSRQGYEQYF.

The chain's CDR3 is CASSLRPHPSYEQYF. CDR3 DNA: TGTGCCAGCAGCTTAAGACCTCATCCTTCCTACGAGCAGTACTTC. The rearrangement uses TRBV7-3 and TRBJ2-7; D is ambiguous. Germline lookup yields CDR1 SGHTA and CDR2 FQGTGA. The CDR3 is 15 residues long. V lost 1 base to trimming and J lost 1 base, with 11 bases between them.

The J gene is TRBJ1-2, the V gene TRBV29-1; D is possibly TRBD1 (5 bases). Trimming took off 7 bases at V and 8 bases at J, with 11 bases between the two ends. The length of the CDR3 is 10 residues. Per germline, CDR1 SQVTM and CDR2 ANQGSEA. CDR3 in amino acids: CSAYRGGYTF. In nucleotides, the CDR3 is TGCAGCGCCTACCGGGGGGGCTACACCTTC.

The V gene is TRBV19, the J gene TRBJ1-5; TRBD1 agrees at 10 bases. Looked up from germline, CDR1 is LNHDA and CDR2 is SQIVND (reference sequence). CDR3 length: 15 residues. V shed 3 bases and J 3 bases; nucleotides not matched to a gene: 2. This chain's CDR3 is CASSMDRGSNQPQHF. As DNA, the CDR3 is TGTGCCAGTAGTATGGACAGGGGGTCCAATCAGCCCCAGCATTTT.

The rearrangement links TRBV7-3 to TRBJ1-1; D is uncertain. The CDR3 extends over 13 amino acids. Germline CDR1 SGHTA, CDR2 FQGTGA. Between the trimmed V and J ends, which lost 3 bases and 4 bases, there was a span of 9 bases. CDR3 nucleotides: TGTGCCAGCAGCTTCTCCGGTCTCACTGAAGCTTTCTTT. Its protein product is CASSFSGLTEAFF.

The CDR3 region has the DNA TGTGCCAGCAGTTATCTACCGGAGTATGGCTACACCTTC. Translation: CASSYLPEYGYTF. The V call is TRBV12-3 or TRBV12-4, the J call TRBJ1-2, with D unresolved. The CDR3 sequence is 13 residues long. V was shortened by 4 bases and J by 5 bases, with 11 bases between the two germline ends.

This clone has only a few counts. V and J are TRBV14 and TRBJ2-2; D call uncertain. In germline, CDR1 is SGHDN, CDR2 FVKESK. This CDR3 has 13 residues. The germline V and J ends were trimmed by 4 bases and 1 base, with 4 bases remaining between them. CDR3 sequence (DNA): TGTGCCAGCAGCCGGGAGAACACCGGGGAGCTGTTTTTT. The encoded protein is CASSRENTGELFF.

The table lists this clone with a count of one. This chain links TRBV2 with TRBJ2-3; D tentatively reads TRBD1 or TRBD2 (5 bases each). The CDR3 totals 16 residues. Germline loops: CDR1 SNHLY, CDR2 FYNNEI. The V and J ends lost 5 bases and 4 bases respectively, with 19 bases between them. The CDR3 is CASSPGTFLGPDTQYF. In DNA form, the CDR3 reads TGTGCCAGCAGTCCAGGGACCTTCCTAGGACCAGATACGCAGTATTTT.

The CDR3 protein is CASSQGGTGVNRIQYF. The CDR3 DNA reads as TGTGCCAGCAGCCAAGGAGGTACAGGGGTAAACCGAATTCAGTACTTC. This rearrangement joins TRBV3-1 (or the pseudogene TRBV3-2) to TRBJ2-4, with TRBD1 matching over 7 bases. J was trimmed by 10 bases and V by 1 base; bases with no gene match: 13. In germline, CDR1 is LGHDT, CDR2 YNNKEL (reference sequence). This CDR3 contains 16 residues.

In its sample, this clone was seen a few times. The chain uses TRBV6-2 or TRBV6-3 and TRBJ2-1, with 8 bases identical to TRBD2. Looked up from germline, CDR1 is MNHEY and CDR2 is SVGEGT. The CDR3 extends over 14 amino acids. Trimming took 3 bases from V and 8 from J; bases not matched to a gene: 6. CDR3 sequence (DNA): TGTGCCAGCAGTTATATCGGGAGGGGCCATGAGCAGTTCTTC. It yields the protein CASSYIGRGHEQFF.

The CDR3 region is CASSWRGTQYF. The CDR3 DNA reads as TGTGCCAGCAGTTGGCGGGGTACCCAGTACTTC. The V call is TRBV7-9, the J call TRBJ2-5; perhaps TRBD2 as D (6 bases). V lost 6 bases to trimming and J lost 8 bases, with 10 bases between them. The CDR3 runs to 11 residues. Germline V lookup: CDR1 SEHNR, CDR2 FQNEAQ (reference sequence).

The rearrangement joins TRBV6-6 to TRBJ2-7, with 10 bases lining up with TRBD2. The V and J ends lost 6 bases and 0 bases, in that order; junction bases with no gene match: 5. Germline V gene lookup returns CDR1 MNHNY and CDR2 SVGAGI (reference sequence). This CDR3 has 15 residues. CDR3 in amino acids: CASRQLAGTSYEQYF. DNA for the CDR3: TGTGCCAGCAGACAACTAGCGGGGACCTCCTACGAGCAGTACTTC.

Regarding this clone: Its ends do not fully match the called genes, so a read error is possible. The chain links TRBV10-3 to TRBJ2-7; D not certain. CDR1 and CDR2 from the germline V gene are ENHRY and SYGVKD. This CDR3 has 15 amino acids. CDR3 nucleotide sequence: TGTGCCATCAGGGAGTCCGCGGCGGAAAACTACGAGCAGTACTTC. It yields the protein CAIRESAAENYEQYF.

This clone was seen only once. This chain connects TRBV5-1 to TRBJ1-3; tentative D call: TRBD1 (5 bases). The germline CDR1 and CDR2 sequences are SGHRS and YFSETQ. The CDR3 spans 15 residues. V lost 4 bases, J lost 3 bases, and 14 bases lay in between. As DNA, the CDR3 is TGCGCCAGCAGCCCGGACAATTTTAGTGGAAACACCATATATTTT. It codes for CASSPDNFSGNTIYF.

The V gene is TRBV7-8, the J gene TRBJ2-5; D remains ambiguous. V gave up 1 base and J gave up 4 bases, with 10 bases separating them. This CDR3 is 14 amino acids long. CDR1 is SGHVS, CDR2 FQNEAQ, per germline. CDR3 in DNA: TGTGCCAGCAGCTTAGTAGGTAGAGTAGAGACCCAGTACTTC. Protein product: CASSLVGRVETQYF.

J is TRBJ1-6 and V is TRBV2; TRBD1 might be the D (5 bases). Trimming pared 4 bases from V and 5 bases from J, leaving 9 bases between. Germline V gene sequence: CDR1 SNHLY, CDR2 FYNNEI. The length of the CDR3 is 14 residues. CDR3 in DNA: TGTGCCAGCAGTGTAAGGGGCGATAATTCACCCCTCCACTTT. Translation gives CASSVRGDNSPLHF.

This clone was found a few times. This rearrangement joins TRBV7-2 to TRBJ1-2; D not certain. The V end lost 0 bases, the J end lost 3 bases, and 11 bases lay between the germline ends. Germline V gene sequence: CDR1 SGHTA, CDR2 FQGNSA. The CDR3 sequence is 15 residues long. CDR3 DNA: TGTGCCAGCAGCTTAGCGGTCGAGACCTACTATGGCTACACCTTC. The encoded protein is CASSLAVETYYGYTF.

V gene TRBV11-3 combines with J gene TRBJ1-4, with D uncertain. Germline V gene lookup returns CDR1 SGHNT and CDR2 YENEEA. V lost 5 bases to trimming and J lost 5 bases, with 12 bases between them. The CDR3 spans 14 residues. CDR3 bases: TGTGCCAGCAGCCCCCCGGACCTCAATGAAAAACTGTTTTTT. It translates to CASSPPDLNEKLFF.

In this sample, this clone turned up a few times. The CDR3 reads CASRPGQGGQPQHF. The CDR3 bases are TGTGCCAGCAGGCCGGGACAGGGAGGACAGCCCCAGCATTTT. The J gene is TRBJ1-5, the V gene TRBV28, with 9 bases aligning to TRBD1. J lost 7 bases, V lost 6 bases, and 7 bases had no gene match. The germline V gene encodes CDR1 MDHEN and CDR2 SYDVKM. This CDR3 has 14 amino acids.

The CDR3 here is CASNLRTSWNEQFF. CDR3 DNA sequence: TGTGCCAGCAATCTTCGGACTAGTTGGAATGAGCAGTTCTTC. The chain combines TRBV2 with TRBJ2-1, with TRBD2 matching 7 bases. The V segment lost 7 bases and the J segment 7 bases; nucleotides outside the gene matches: 10. This CDR3 has 14 amino acids. Germline CDR1 and CDR2: SNHLY and FYNNEI.

CDR3 loop: CASRLDRGYGYTF. CDR3 in DNA: TGTGCCAGCAGGCTCGACAGGGGCTATGGCTACACCTTC. V and J are TRBV27 and TRBJ1-2; 8 positions agree with TRBD1. The germline gives CDR1 MNHEY, CDR2 SMNVEV (reference sequence). V gave up 6 bases and J gave up 4 bases; unmatched junction bases: 4. The CDR3 contains 13 residues.

The rearrangement links TRBV6-5 to TRBJ2-3, with 9 positions matching TRBD1. The trim removed 4 bases at V and 9 bases at J, leaving 8 bases unmatched. The CDR3 sequence is 14 residues long. Per germline, CDR1 MNHEY and CDR2 SVGAGI. The CDR3 region has the DNA TGTGCCAGCAGTTCACAAAAAGGACAGGGGACGCAGTATTTT. This codes for CASSSQKGQGTQYF.

The chain recombines TRBV5-1 with TRBJ2-3, with D maybe TRBD1 (5 bases). Germline V gene data show CDR1 as SGHRS and CDR2 as YFSETQ. This CDR3 spans 13 amino acids. The V end was cut by 5 bases, the J end by 2 bases, with 9 bases between. As DNA, the CDR3 is TGCGCCAGCAGAGGGGTGACCACAGATACGCAGTATTTT. Amino acids: CASRGVTTDTQYF.

The chain has TRBV7-2 and TRBJ2-5, with TRBD2 identical over 8 bases. Germline CDR1 and CDR2: SGHTA and FQGNSA. The CDR3 has 14 amino acids. V lost 3 bases, J lost 7 bases, and 7 bases stayed unmatched. CDR3 loop: CASSFTGGLGTQYF. The CDR3 nucleotides read TGTGCCAGCAGCTTCACGGGGGGGCTCGGGACCCAGTACTTC.

The gene calls are TRBV11-2 and TRBJ1-6; tentative D call: TRBD1 (5 bases). The CDR3 is made up of 13 amino acids. Germline values: CDR1 SGHAT, CDR2 FQNNGV. Trimming removed 4 bases at V and 7 bases at J, with 8 bases between. CDR3 loop: CASSSRQNSPLHF. The CDR3 DNA follows: TGTGCCAGCAGCTCCCGACAGAATTCACCCCTCCACTTT.

This sequence joins TRBV5-4 and TRBJ2-7; 11 nucleotides agree with TRBD1. The V gene's germline CDR1 is SGHNT and CDR2 YYREEE (reference sequence). J lost 2 bases, V lost 4 bases, and 5 bases had no gene match. There are 15 residues in the CDR3. This CDR3 reads CASSPDRGPPYEQYF. The CDR3 coding sequence is TGTGCCAGCAGCCCGGACAGGGGGCCTCCCTACGAGCAGTACTTC.

This sequence joins TRBV19 and TRBJ2-5, with D possibly TRBD2 on 6 matching bases. V lost 1 base to trimming and J lost 5 bases, with 17 bases between them. The germline CDR1 and CDR2 sequences are LNHDA and SQIVND (reference sequence). This CDR3 is built from 16 residues. CDR3 protein: CASSIGGGGIGETQYF. The CDR3, as DNA: TGTGCCAGTAGTATAGGGGGCGGCGGGATTGGGGAGACCCAGTACTTC.

CDR3 in DNA: TGCAGCGTTGGAGCCAGCGGGGGGTACCAAGAGACCCAGTACTTC. Encoded protein: CSVGASGGYQETQYF. The genes are TRBV29-1 and TRBJ2-5; 9 bases fit TRBD2. V dropped 4 bases and J dropped 0; count of bases not matched to a gene: 6. This CDR3 region has 15 residues. Germline CDR1 is SQVTM and CDR2 is ANQGSEA.

The chain couples TRBV9 to TRBJ2-1; TRBD2 agrees at 9 bases. Germline CDR1 reads SGDLS; CDR2 reads YYNGEE. J was trimmed by 4 bases and V by 3 bases; bases with no gene match: 5. The CDR3 loop spans 15 amino acids. The CDR3 is CASSARLAEYNEQFF. For the CDR3, the DNA is TGTGCCAGCAGCGCCCGACTAGCGGAGTACAATGAGCAGTTCTTC.